The 21 T cell receptor beta chains below all came from one sample that was sequenced in a study of blood T cell repertoires in COVID-19 (dated by TCRdb to 2020 to 2021). The library was generated by the immunoSEQ multiplex PCR assay. TCRdb holds this immuneACCESS table with in-frame rearrangements only. Some clones are missing; in checked studies, unresolved V genes explain under half, and the rest has no known cause. The sample includes about 280,000 clones, with 83% observed a single time. Approximately 9% of the sample lies in the top ten. Sequenced sample: peripheral blood. These receptors came from a woman aged 45-60 years who had recovered from COVID-19.

Only a few counts were recorded for this clone. The chain recombines TRBV7-8 with TRBJ2-7, with a tentative D call TRBD1 (5 bases). Germline values: CDR1 SGHVS, CDR2 FQNEAQ. V was cut by 5 bases and J by 4 bases, with 15 bases left in between. This CDR3 has 14 residues. The CDR3 loop reads CASSPQTENYEQYF. The CDR3 DNA follows: TGTGCCAGCAGCCCTCAGACAGAAAATTACGAGCAGTACTTC.

The V and J genes are TRBV5-1 and TRBJ2-1, with D maybe TRBD2 (6 bases). Between the trimmed V and J ends, which lost 0 bases and 7 bases, there was a span of 14 bases. Per germline, CDR1 SGHRS and CDR2 YFSETQ. The CDR3 has 15 amino acids. CDR3 loop: CASSLARLVNNEQFF. CDR3 DNA sequence: TGCGCCAGCAGCTTGGCGAGACTAGTAAATAATGAGCAGTTCTTC.

To note about this clone: One end of the junction is discordant with germline, which a read error may explain. In DNA form, the CDR3 reads TGTGTCAGCAGTTACTCGGCGGATAATCAGCCCCAGCATTTT. As protein: CVSSYSADNQPQHF. The chain recombines TRBV6-5 with TRBJ1-5, with D uncertain. This CDR3 is 14 amino acids long. Germline V lookup: CDR1 MNHEY, CDR2 SVGAGI.

The V gene is TRBV4-1, the J gene TRBJ2-5, with D perhaps matching TRBD1 (5 bases). Germline V CDR1 and CDR2: MGHRA, YSYEKL. V was trimmed by 6 bases and J by 7 bases, leaving 12 bases between them. The CDR3 sequence is 12 residues long. The CDR3 loop is CASRQENPTQYF. DNA of the CDR3: TGCGCCAGCAGACAGGAGAACCCGACCCAGTACTTC.

The genes are TRBV27 and TRBJ1-2; a possible D gene is TRBD1 (6 bases). The V and J ends lost 3 bases and 4 bases respectively, with 15 bases between them. This CDR3 contains 15 residues. The germline gives CDR1 MNHEY, CDR2 SMNVEV (reference sequence). In DNA, the CDR3 is TGTGCCAGCAGTTTGTCTCGGACAGCACGCTATGGCTACACCTTC. This gives the protein CASSLSRTARYGYTF.

The chain has TRBV7-2 and TRBJ1-5; 11 positions match TRBD1. CDR3 length: 18 residues. V lost 3 bases and J lost 0; bases outside the gene matches: 7. Germline V CDR1 and CDR2: SGHTA, FQGNSA. CDR3 residues: CASSLWGQGGSSNQPQHF. The CDR3 DNA is TGTGCCAGCAGCTTGTGGGGACAGGGGGGCTCTAGCAATCAGCCCCAGCATTTT. Full variable domain (remainder filled in from reference TRBV7-2 and TRBJ1-5): GAGVSQSPSNKVTEKGKDVELRCDPISGHTALYWYRQSLGQGLEFLIYFQGNSAPDKSGLPSDRFSAERTGGSVSTLTIQRTQQEDSAVYLCASSLWGQGGSSNQPQHFGDGTRLSIL.

The V call is TRBV5-1, the J call TRBJ2-5, with TRBD1 matching 10 bases. The CDR3 is made up of 16 amino acids. V lost 4 bases and J lost 1; bases outside the gene matches: 7. Per germline, CDR1 SGHRS and CDR2 YFSETQ. The CDR3 bases are TGCGCCAGCAGCGTTCGACAGGGGGCGGCCCAAGAGACCCAGTACTTC. Protein sequence: CASSVRQGAAQETQYF.

The V call is TRBV7-8, the J call TRBJ2-2; 15 nucleotides align to TRBD2. V shed 1 base and J 2 bases; nucleotides not matched to a gene: 2. Germline assignment: CDR1 SGHVS and CDR2 FQNEAQ. The CDR3 loop spans 18 amino acids. The CDR3 sequence: CASSLGTSGRVNTGELFF. CDR3 sequence (DNA): TGTGCCAGCAGCTTAGGGACTAGCGGGAGGGTAAACACCGGGGAGCTGTTTTTT.

Many counts were recorded for this clone. The chain is built from TRBV6-4 and TRBJ2-3, with D possibly TRBD2 on 6 matching bases. Trimming took 5 bases from V and 1 from J, leaving 16 bases between them. This CDR3 has 16 amino acids. Germline V gene data show CDR1 as MRHNA and CDR2 as SNTAGT. Here the CDR3 DNA reads TGTGCCAGCAGTCCCGGGAGCGGGTTTGGCACAGATACGCAGTATTTT. Translated, it gives CASSPGSGFGTDTQYF.

V and J are TRBV9 and TRBJ2-2; 8 nucleotides match TRBD2. This CDR3 is 16 amino acids long. V was pared by 1 base and J by 1 base, with 3 bases of the junction left unmatched. Germline V lookup: CDR1 SGDLS, CDR2 YYNGEE. This chain's CDR3 is CASSVSGSWNTGELFF. In DNA, the CDR3 is TGTGCCAGCAGCGTAAGCGGGAGTTGGAACACCGGGGAGCTGTTTTTT.

The V call is TRBV7-9, the J call TRBJ2-3; the D gene is possibly TRBD2 (5 bases). The V and J ends lost 2 bases and 2 bases respectively, with 23 bases between them. CDR1 is SEHNR and CDR2 is FQNEAQ in the germline V gene (reference sequence). CDR3 length: 19 amino acids. The CDR3 sequence: CASSLLVAEPLRDTDTQYF. As DNA, the CDR3 is TGTGCCAGCAGCTTATTGGTTGCGGAGCCCCTTCGGGACACAGATACGCAGTATTTT.

CDR3 nucleotides: TGTGCCAGCAGCCTCGGCCGGGACTCAAACATTCAGTACTTC. This translates into CASSLGRDSNIQYF. V and J are TRBV7-2 and TRBJ2-4, with D maybe TRBD2 (6 bases). Trimming took off 5 bases at V and 6 bases at J, with 14 bases between the two ends. The CDR3 spans 14 residues. CDR1 is SGHTA and CDR2 is FQGNSA in the germline V gene.

The chain carries TRBV24-1 and TRBJ2-1, with a possible D match to TRBD2 (6 bases). Trimming pared 6 bases from V and 5 bases from J, leaving 13 bases between. The CDR3 contains 14 residues. The germline gives CDR1 KGHDR, CDR2 SFDVKD. The chain's CDR3 is CATSTPLANNEQFF. The CDR3 DNA follows: TGTGCCACCAGTACCCCTCTAGCGAACAATGAGCAGTTCTTC.

This clone was counted once. The rearrangement uses TRBV11-2 and TRBJ2-2, with TRBD1 as a possible D gene (6 bases). The germline gives CDR1 SGHAT, CDR2 FQNNGV. Deletions cut 6 bases from V and 2 bases from J, with 16 bases between. The CDR3 runs to 16 residues. The CDR3 here is CASRHISGQNTGELFF. The CDR3 DNA is TGTGCCAGCAGACACATCTCGGGACAAAACACCGGGGAGCTGTTTTTT.

The chain joins TRBV5-8 to TRBJ1-3; 7 positions agree with TRBD1. Germline CDR1 and CDR2: SGHTS and YDEGEE. V dropped 4 bases and J dropped 5; count of bases not matched to a gene: 9. CDR3 length: 15 amino acids. CDR3 sequence: CASSVGQTQRNTIYF. CDR3 bases: TGTGCCAGCAGCGTGGGACAGACACAGAGAAACACCATATATTTT. Together with reference TRBV5-8 and TRBJ1-3, the CDR3 gives the full variable domain: EAGVTQSPTHLIKTRGQQATLRCSPISGHTSVYWYQQALGLGLQFLLWYDEGEERNRGNFPPRFSGRQFPNYSSELNVNALELEDSALYLCASSVGQTQRNTIYFGEGSWLTVV.

This clone is a singleton in its sample. A much larger clone lies a single base off, so this may be a read error. This chain uses TRBV10-2 with TRBJ2-7, with 7 nucleotides matching TRBD2. Per the germline V gene, CDR1 is WSHSY and CDR2 is SAAADI. The CDR3 contains 13 residues. CDR3 sequence: CASSSSTSEGRNF. The DNA of the CDR3 is TGCGCCAGCAGCTCTTCCACTAGCGAGGGGAGAAACTTC.

Regarding this clone: Distinct nucleotide sequences in the sample also encode this CDR3. The CDR3, as DNA: TGTGCCAGCAGCCAAGATGGGACAGGGGACGAGCAGTACTTC. Protein: CASSQDGTGDEQYF. The chain combines TRBV4-2 with TRBJ2-7, with 10 bases identical to TRBD1. The CDR3 runs 14 residues. Germline CDR1 reads LGHNA; CDR2 reads YNFKEQ. J lost 5 bases, V lost 0 bases, and 1 base had no gene match.

This clone was counted between two and nine times. The V gene is TRBV6-5, the J gene TRBJ1-5, with 7 positions matching TRBD1. The length of the CDR3 is 15 residues. V lost 7 bases to trimming and J lost 6 bases; unmatched junction nucleotides: 12. CDR1 and CDR2 (germline): MNHEY, SVGAGI. For the CDR3, the DNA is TGTGCCAGCACCCTCGGGACAGTAAGTTTTCAGCCCCAGCATTTT. This codes for CASTLGTVSFQPQHF.

J is TRBJ2-2 and V is TRBV28; D gene unclear. This CDR3 has 13 amino acids. The germline CDR1 and CDR2 sequences are MDHEN and SYDVKM. The ends were cut back, 6 bases at V and 8 bases at J, with 13 bases in the middle. This CDR3 reads CASSEASIGELFF. CDR3 DNA sequence: TGTGCCAGCAGCGAGGCCTCGATAGGGGAGCTGTTTTTT.

The rearrangement uses TRBV2 and TRBJ2-1; 13 positions agree with TRBD2. CDR1 SNHLY and CDR2 FYNNEI come from the germline V gene. V dropped 6 bases and J dropped 6; count of bases not matched to a gene: 2. This CDR3 contains 14 residues. This CDR3 reads CASRGTSGANEQFF. The CDR3 DNA is TGTGCCAGCAGGGGGACTAGCGGGGCCAATGAGCAGTTCTTC.

The chain combines TRBV27 with TRBJ1-1; perhaps TRBD1 as D (6 bases). CDR3 length equals 13 residues. V gave up 5 bases and J gave up 4 bases, with 11 bases separating them. Germline values: CDR1 MNHEY, CDR2 SMNVEV (reference sequence). For the CDR3, the DNA is TGTGCCAGCAGTCGAGGGGGACGCACTGAAGCTTTCTTT. Amino acid sequence: CASSRGGRTEAFF.